These 22 T cell receptor beta chains originate from one sample sequenced in a study of blood T cell repertoires in COVID-19. Sequencing was performed with immunoSEQ multiplex PCR; in TCRdb, only in-frame clones are kept and a portion is missing. The data contain about 64,000 clones, roughly 90% of them singletons. The sequencing input was peripheral blood. The receptors originated from a woman older than 75 with active COVID-19.

This clone has only a few counts. The chain combines TRBV6-5 with TRBJ1-1; 10 nucleotides line up with TRBD1. Germline trimming cut 5 bases from V and 5 bases from J; bases unmatched to any gene: 8. Germline-derived CDR1 and CDR2 are MNHEY and SVGAGI. CDR3 size: 15 residues. CDR3 in DNA: TGTGCCAGCAGTACTCGGACAGGGGGGAAGACTGAAGCTTTCTTT. It yields the protein CASSTRTGGKTEAFF.

The sample holds a few counts of this clone. The chain carries TRBV7-8 and TRBJ1-5; 11 positions agree with TRBD1. The ends lost 4 bases at V and 6 bases at J; junction bases unmatched: 5. CDR3 length equals 15 residues. Germline values: CDR1 SGHVS, CDR2 FQNEAQ. CDR3 loop: CASSSGQGASQPQHF. Written as DNA, the CDR3 is TGTGCCAGCAGCTCCGGACAGGGGGCCTCTCAGCCCCAGCATTTT.

This CDR3 is CASSFTFPRSRGSYNEQFF. The DNA of the CDR3 is TGTGCCAGCAGTTTCACGTTCCCCCGATCGCGTGGCTCCTACAATGAGCAGTTCTTC. J is TRBJ2-1 and V is TRBV27; D gene ambiguous. This CDR3 contains 19 residues. Looked up from germline, CDR1 is MNHEY and CDR2 is SMNVEV (reference sequence). V lost 3 bases to trimming and J lost 0 bases, with 21 bases between them.

The V call is TRBV3-1 (or the pseudogene TRBV3-2), the J call TRBJ2-1, with 9 positions matching TRBD2. There are 16 residues in the CDR3. Germline values: CDR1 LGHDT, CDR2 YNNKEL (reference sequence). Germline trimming cut 4 bases from V and 5 bases from J; bases unmatched to any gene: 9. Here the CDR3 reads CASSLGWREGNNEQFF. CDR3 DNA sequence: TGTGCCAGCAGCCTGGGTTGGCGGGAGGGAAACAATGAGCAGTTCTTC.

The chain has TRBV3-1 (or the pseudogene TRBV3-2) and TRBJ2-3; D remains unclear. Germline V gene sequence: CDR1 LGHDT, CDR2 YNNKEL (reference sequence). V lost 5 bases to trimming and J lost 3 bases, with 9 bases between them. This CDR3 has 13 residues. The CDR3 DNA follows: TGTGCCAGCAGCACTACATATACAGATACGCAGTATTTT. This encodes CASSTTYTDTQYF.

This rearrangement joins TRBV7-2 to TRBJ1-1, with D possibly being TRBD1 (5 bases). The CDR3 length is 13 residues. The V gene's germline CDR1 is SGHTA and CDR2 FQGNSA. The V end lost 1 base, the J end lost 11 bases, and 14 bases lay between the germline ends. The CDR3 sequence: CASSLVLQAPAFF. CDR3 bases: TGTGCCAGCAGCTTAGTTTTACAGGCTCCCGCTTTCTTT. Complete variable domain (other parts from reference TRBV7-2 and TRBJ1-1): GAGVSQSPSNKVTEKGKDVELRCDPISGHTALYWYRQSLGQGLEFLIYFQGNSAPDKSGLPSDRFSAERTGGSVSTLTIQRTQQEDSAVYLCASSLVLQAPAFFGQGTRLTVV.

The chain carries TRBV28 and TRBJ2-3; 11 positions agree with TRBD2. After removal of 3 bases from V and 4 bases from J, the junction contained 9 bases not matched to a gene. Germline CDR1 is MDHEN and CDR2 is SYDVKM. The CDR3 contains 17 residues. The CDR3 DNA is TGTGCCAGCAGTTTTATAGCGGGAGGGCCCTGGGCAGATACGCAGTATTTT. Protein product: CASSFIAGGPWADTQYF.

V usage is TRBV10-3 and J usage is TRBJ1-1; D perhaps matches TRBD1 (6 bases). The ends were cut back, 7 bases at V and 0 bases at J, with 15 bases in the middle. The CDR3 contains 15 residues. Germline V gene sequence: CDR1 ENHRY, CDR2 SYGVKD. In DNA, the CDR3 is TGTGCCATCAAGACCGATACAGGGCTGAACACTGAAGCTTTCTTT. Protein: CAIKTDTGLNTEAFF.

This clone has a handful of counts. The chain joins TRBV6-2 or TRBV6-3 to TRBJ2-1, with 8 positions matching TRBD1. The ends lost 5 bases at V and 10 bases at J; junction bases unmatched: 7. The germline V gene has CDR1 MNHEY and CDR2 SVGEGT. CDR3 length: 13 amino acids. As DNA, the CDR3 is TGTGCCAGCAGTGGACAGGGTTGGGAGGAGCAGTTCTTC. Amino acid sequence: CASSGQGWEEQFF.

The V and J genes are TRBV28 and TRBJ2-7, with 9 bases identical to TRBD1. The germline gives CDR1 MDHEN, CDR2 SYDVKM. V lost 4 bases and J lost 7; bases outside the gene matches: 20. The length of the CDR3 is 18 residues. The CDR3 reads CASSSTTRPGQGVWEQYF. DNA of the CDR3: TGTGCCAGCAGTTCAACCACCCGACCGGGACAGGGAGTCTGGGAGCAGTACTTC.

The V call is TRBV11-2, the J call TRBJ2-2; D remains unclear. The V and J ends lost 1 base and 6 bases respectively, with 6 bases between them. Germline V gives CDR1 SGHAT, CDR2 FQNNGV. This CDR3 spans 13 amino acids. DNA of the CDR3: TGTGCCAGCAGCTTAGTAGTACCCGGGGAGCTGTTTTTT. As protein: CASSLVVPGELFF. The entire variable domain, with the rest obtained from reference TRBV11-2 and TRBJ2-2, is as follows: EAGVAQSPRYKIIEKRQSVAFWCNPISGHATLYWYQQILGQGPKLLIQFQNNGVVDDSQLPKDRFSAERLKGVDSTLKIQPAKLEDSAVYLCASSLVVPGELFFGEGSRLTVL.

CDR3 nucleotides: TGTGCCAGCAGCCGCCCCAGAGAAAAACTGTTTTTT. Translated, it gives CASSRPREKLFF. The chain combines TRBV7-8 with TRBJ1-4, with D hard to call. V was pared by 5 bases and J by 8 bases, with 9 bases between. CDR3 length equals 12 residues. From germline, CDR1 is SGHVS and CDR2 FQNEAQ.

This clone was seen once. The chain recombines TRBV28 with TRBJ1-2, with TRBD1 matching over 7 bases. With 5 bases clipped from V and 4 bases from J, the junction kept 10 bases outside the gene matches. The CDR3 consists of 15 residues. Germline CDR1 reads MDHEN; CDR2 reads SYDVKM. CDR3 bases: TGTGCCAGCAGTCCATCCGGGACAGCCGTCTATGGCTACACCTTC. As protein: CASSPSGTAVYGYTF.

This clone was seen just once. Compared with germline, one end of the junction differs, possibly owing to a read error. The chain employs TRBV7-7 and TRBJ2-1; D call uncertain. CDR1 SSHAT and CDR2 FNYEAQ come from the germline V gene (reference sequence). The CDR3 totals 15 residues. The CDR3 loop is CASSLDTFSYNEQFF. The CDR3 DNA follows: TGTGCTAGCAGCTTAGATACTTTCTCCTACAATGAGCAGTTCTTC. Filled out from reference TRBV7-7 and TRBJ2-1, the complete variable domain reads GAGVSQSPRYKVTKRGQDVTLRCDPISSHATLYWYQQALGQGPEFLTYFNYEAQPDKSGLPSDRFSAERPEGSISTLTIQRTEQRDSAMYRCASSLDTFSYNEQFFGPGTRLTVL.

This clone was counted once. The chain carries TRBV5-1 and TRBJ2-1; weak D call: TRBD2 (5 bases). The CDR3 has 15 residues. Trimming removed 5 bases from V and 7 bases from J, with 19 bases in between. Germline CDR1 and CDR2: SGHRS and YFSETQ. DNA for the CDR3: TGCGCCAGCAGTCCCGGGGAGCCACCTTTGAATGAGCAGTTCTTC. Translating it yields CASSPGEPPLNEQFF.

V and J are TRBV10-3 and TRBJ2-1; TRBD2 aligns across 14 bases. The CDR3 length is 17 residues. Losses at the gene ends were 6 bases for V and 7 bases for J; bases not matched to a gene: 11. The germline CDR1 and CDR2 sequences are ENHRY and SYGVKD. CDR3 region: CAIRDSAGTSGSNEQFF. As DNA, the CDR3 is TGTGCCATCAGGGACTCCGCCGGGACTAGCGGGAGTAATGAGCAGTTCTTC.

The V call is TRBV11-2, the J call TRBJ1-1; weak D call: TRBD1 (5 bases). Germline V gene lookup returns CDR1 SGHAT and CDR2 FQNNGV. The length of the CDR3 is 14 residues. V lost 1 base to trimming and J lost 4 bases, with 10 bases between them. CDR3: CASSLGPGGTEAFF. The CDR3 nucleotides are TGTGCCAGCAGCTTAGGGCCGGGGGGCACTGAAGCTTTCTTT.

Only one count was recorded for this clone. V is TRBV28 and J is TRBJ2-1, with no clear D. The V end lost 5 bases, the J end lost 0 bases, and 11 bases lay between the germline ends. Per the germline V gene, CDR1 is MDHEN and CDR2 is SYDVKM. The CDR3 extends over 15 amino acids. The CDR3 DNA reads TGTGCCAGCAGTCCACCTGGGCTCTCCTACAATGAGCAGTTCTTC. Residues: CASSPPGLSYNEQFF.

J is TRBJ1-2 and V is TRBV30; a possible D gene is TRBD1 (6 bases). The CDR3 is 14 amino acids. Germline V gene lookup returns CDR1 GTSNPN and CDR2 SVGIG (reference sequence). Trimming pared 2 bases from V and 3 bases from J, leaving 13 bases between. CDR3 sequence (DNA): TGTGCCTGGAGTCCCCTACAGGGTGACTATGGCTACACCTTC. It yields the protein CAWSPLQGDYGYTF.

The rearrangement uses TRBV6-5 and TRBJ2-7, with D tentatively TRBD1 (6 bases). The germline gives CDR1 MNHEY, CDR2 SVGAGI. The CDR3 runs 13 residues. V was pared by 8 bases and J by 0 bases, with 11 bases between. CDR3 loop: CASSTDSSYEQYV. CDR3 in DNA: TGTGCCAGCTCCACGGACAGCTCCTACGAGCAGTACGTC.

J is TRBJ1-2 and V is TRBV6-5; 7 nucleotides match TRBD1. This CDR3 comprises 13 residues. Germline values: CDR1 MNHEY, CDR2 SVGAGI. Trimming cost V 6 bases and J 3 bases; bases outside gene matches: 4. CDR3 amino acids: CASSPTGDYGYTF. The CDR3 DNA reads TGTGCCAGCAGCCCCACAGGGGACTATGGCTACACCTTC.

V and J are TRBV5-4 and TRBJ1-4, with 9 bases that match TRBD1. V dropped 4 bases and J dropped 8; count of bases not matched to a gene: 6. The germline gives CDR1 SGHNT, CDR2 YYREEE (reference sequence). The CDR3 totals 14 residues. The CDR3 loop reads CASSPPGQGEKLFF. CDR3 coding DNA: TGTGCCAGCAGCCCTCCGGGACAGGGAGAAAAACTGTTTTTT. Full variable domain (remainder filled in from reference TRBV5-4 and TRBJ1-4): ETGVTQSPTHLIKTRGQQVTLRCSSQSGHNTVSWYQQALGQGPQFIFQYYREEENGRGNFPPRFSGLQFPNYSSELNVNALELDDSALYLCASSPPGQGEKLFFGSGTQLSVL.